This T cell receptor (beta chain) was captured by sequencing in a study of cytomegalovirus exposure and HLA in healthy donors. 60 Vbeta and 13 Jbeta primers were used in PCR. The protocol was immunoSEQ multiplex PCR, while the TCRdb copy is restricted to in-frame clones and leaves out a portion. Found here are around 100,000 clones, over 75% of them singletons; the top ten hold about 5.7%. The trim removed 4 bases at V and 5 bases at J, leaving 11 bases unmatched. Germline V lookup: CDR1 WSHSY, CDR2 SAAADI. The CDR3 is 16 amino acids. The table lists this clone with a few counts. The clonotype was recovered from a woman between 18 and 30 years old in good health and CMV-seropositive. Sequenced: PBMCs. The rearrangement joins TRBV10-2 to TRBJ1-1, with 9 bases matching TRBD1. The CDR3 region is CASSVGTGLPRTEAFF. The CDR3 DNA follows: TGCGCCAGCAGTGTGGGGACAGGGCTCCCTAGGACTGAAGCTTTCTTT.